Listed here is a single TCR beta chain. No cognate antigen has been identified for it. Per-nucleotide qualities are absent, and no much larger clonotype sits a single base away. Ends trimmed: V by 4 bases, J by 8 bases; bases unmatched to a gene: 11. There are 16 amino acids in the CDR3, from cysteine to phenylalanine inclusive. Of the read, only the CDR3 DNA is kept; its 48 bases are in frame from base 1. The germline V gene yields SGHDN for CDR1 and FVKESK for CDR2. This record comes from a study of blood T cell repertoires in COVID-19 (dated by TCRdb to the early 2020s). Regarding the study in general: Collaborator samples came from the United States, Italy and Spain and covered acute and convalescent phases of COVID-19. The prospective study material was composed of cDNA or gDNA derived from T cells, B-cell-depleted T cells, or PBMCs. Deeply sampled blood TCRbeta repertoires from subjects exposed to, actively infected with, or recovered from COVID-19 were included in the dataset. The samples were drawn from the first 160 participants of the ongoing ImmuneRACE study and from 950 to 1,500 subjects provided by 6 global collaborators. HLA class I and class II types, where available, came from metadata supplied by the sample provider rather than from assay-based typing. The repertoires were made available in a free public database intended to serve as a resource for research on the immune response to SARS-CoV-2. Nearly every sample came with metadata listing a de-identified subject ID, COVID-19 status, age in years and sex.

Enrolling through a virtual design, the prospective study's participants ranged in age from roughly 18 to 89 years and lived across roughly 24 United States geographic areas. In the prospective study, participants were assigned to cohorts based on the clinical history participants reported in a screening survey and a study questionnaire. Recovered participants in ImmuneRACE Cohort 3 were defined by two consecutive negative NP/OP PCR tests, clearance by a healthcare professional, or resolution of symptoms. Mobile phlebotomists in the prospective study collected whole blood, serum and a nasopharyngeal or oropharyngeal swab from every participant. Additional blood draws and questionnaires over an approximately two-month period could optionally be provided by prospective study participants. Before DNA extraction, blood samples from the prospective study were shipped at room temperature or frozen. Overall results and qualifications from the work: The quantity of clinical and demographic metadata differed by source and by participant and was supplied without curation.

TCRbeta CDR3 regions were amplified from genomic DNA using the immunoSEQ Assay, a bias-controlled multiplex PCR. Processing in the source paper ran as follows. Within the assay, amplification of reference gene primers was used to estimate how many nucleated cells each sample contained. Sequence reads were collapsed and filtered to measure the absolute abundance of every unique TCRbeta CDR3 rearrangement. For each sample, productive Simpson clonality was calculated as the square root of Simpson's diversity index across productive rearrangements. TCRdb mirrors the immuneACCESS table, restricted to in-frame sequences. Some clones are absent from its copies; in checked studies, under half trace to an unresolved V gene, and the reason for the others is unknown. V, J and clone size are those of that table, while D and trimming were read from the DNA. Present in this sample are 320,000 or so clones, around 90% of which were seen just once. The ten largest account for 5.2% of the sample.

Specimen: PBMCs or T cells enriched from blood (not recorded which). Recombination connected TRBV14 to TRBJ2-1; 10 nucleotides in the junction match TRBD1. This receptor was identified in a man between 60 and 75 years old who had recovered from COVID-19. The nucleotides read TGTGCCAGCAGCCCGTACAAAGGGACAGGGGTACATGAGCAGTTCTTC. This encodes CASSPYKGTGVHEQFF.